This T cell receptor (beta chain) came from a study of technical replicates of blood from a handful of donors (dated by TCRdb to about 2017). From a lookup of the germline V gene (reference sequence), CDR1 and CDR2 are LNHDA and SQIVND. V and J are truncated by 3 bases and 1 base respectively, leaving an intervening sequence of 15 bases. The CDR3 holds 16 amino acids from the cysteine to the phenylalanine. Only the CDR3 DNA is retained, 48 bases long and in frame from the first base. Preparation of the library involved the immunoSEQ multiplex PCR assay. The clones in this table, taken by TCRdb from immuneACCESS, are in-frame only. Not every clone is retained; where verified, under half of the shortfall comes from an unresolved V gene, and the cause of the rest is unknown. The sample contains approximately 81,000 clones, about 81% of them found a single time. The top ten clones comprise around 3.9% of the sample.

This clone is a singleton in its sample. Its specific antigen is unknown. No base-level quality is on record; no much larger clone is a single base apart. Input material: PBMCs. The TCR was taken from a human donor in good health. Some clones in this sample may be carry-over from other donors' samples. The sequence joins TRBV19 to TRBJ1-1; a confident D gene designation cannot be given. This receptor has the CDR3 CASSMEWLSPNTEAFF. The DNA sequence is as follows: TGTGCCAGTAGTATGGAGTGGCTCAGCCCGAACACTGAAGCTTTCTTT.